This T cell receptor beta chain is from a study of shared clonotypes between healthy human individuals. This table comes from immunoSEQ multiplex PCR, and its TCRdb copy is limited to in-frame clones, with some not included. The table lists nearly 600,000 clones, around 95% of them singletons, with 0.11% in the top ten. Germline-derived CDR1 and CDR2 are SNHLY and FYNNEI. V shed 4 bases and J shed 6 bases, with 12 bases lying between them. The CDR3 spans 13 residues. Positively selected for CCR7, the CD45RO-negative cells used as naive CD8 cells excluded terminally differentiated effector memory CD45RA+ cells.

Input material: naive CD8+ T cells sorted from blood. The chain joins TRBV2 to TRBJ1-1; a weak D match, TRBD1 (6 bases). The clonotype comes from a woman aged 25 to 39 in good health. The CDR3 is CASSVQGSAEAFF. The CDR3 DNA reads TGTGCCAGCAGTGTTCAGGGGTCGGCTGAAGCTTTCTTT.